This TCR beta chain comes out of a study of response to subunit inactivated influenza vaccine. General study points: Each seasonal influenza vaccination, the authors suggested, recruits few new T cells.

In this sample, this clonotype turned up a few times. The antigen is not known. One end of the junction is discordant with germline, which a read error may explain. The length of the CDR3 is 16 residues. Germline assignment: CDR1 SGHRS and CDR2 YFSETQ. Each CDR3 protein gets one entry after TCRdb re-called the RT-PCR reads with MiXCR. The sample lists approximately 530,000 distinct CDR3 sequences; 7.2% were seen once. Sequenced material: PBMCs from blood, taken less than 30 months after vaccination. The sequence came from a man between 50 and 75 years old who received an inactivated influenza vaccine. The V and J genes are TRBV5-1 and TRBJ2-6; D gene unclear. CDR3 coding DNA: TGCGCCAGCAGCTTACAGCCAAGCTCTAGGGCCAACGTCCTGACTTTC. It is translated as CASSLQPSSRANVLTF.